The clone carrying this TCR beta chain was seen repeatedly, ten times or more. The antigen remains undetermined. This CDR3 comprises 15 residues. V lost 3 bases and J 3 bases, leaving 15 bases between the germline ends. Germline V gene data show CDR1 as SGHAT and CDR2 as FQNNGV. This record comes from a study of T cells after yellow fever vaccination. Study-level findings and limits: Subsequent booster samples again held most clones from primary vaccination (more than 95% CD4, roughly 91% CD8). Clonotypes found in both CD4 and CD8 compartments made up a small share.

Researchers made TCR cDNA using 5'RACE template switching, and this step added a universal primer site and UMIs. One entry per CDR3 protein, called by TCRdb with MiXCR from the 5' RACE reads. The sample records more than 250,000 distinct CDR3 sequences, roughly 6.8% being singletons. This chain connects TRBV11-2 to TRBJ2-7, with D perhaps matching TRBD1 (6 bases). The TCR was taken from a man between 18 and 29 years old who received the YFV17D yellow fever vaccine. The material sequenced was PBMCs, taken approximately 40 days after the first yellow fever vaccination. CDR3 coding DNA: TGTGCCAGCAGCTTCCCCAGGGACAACCTCTACGAGCAGTACTTC. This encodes CASSFPRDNLYEQYF.